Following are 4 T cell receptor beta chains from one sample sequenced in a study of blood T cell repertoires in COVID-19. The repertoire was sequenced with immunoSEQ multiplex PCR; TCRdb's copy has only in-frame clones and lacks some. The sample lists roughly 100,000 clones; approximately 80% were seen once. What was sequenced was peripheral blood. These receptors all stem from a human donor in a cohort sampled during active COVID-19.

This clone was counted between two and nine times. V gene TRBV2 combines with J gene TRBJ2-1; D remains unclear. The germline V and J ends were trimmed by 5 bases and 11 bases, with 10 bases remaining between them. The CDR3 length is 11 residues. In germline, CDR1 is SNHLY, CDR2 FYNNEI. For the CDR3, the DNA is TGTGCCAGCAGTAGGCAACTACAGCAGTTCTTC. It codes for CASSRQLQQFF.

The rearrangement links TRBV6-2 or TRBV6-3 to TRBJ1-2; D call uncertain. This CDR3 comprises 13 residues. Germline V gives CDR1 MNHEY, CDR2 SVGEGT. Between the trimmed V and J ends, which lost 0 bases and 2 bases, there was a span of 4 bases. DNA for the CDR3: TGTGCCAGCAGTTACTCAGAGAACTATGGCTACACCTTC. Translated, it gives CASSYSENYGYTF.

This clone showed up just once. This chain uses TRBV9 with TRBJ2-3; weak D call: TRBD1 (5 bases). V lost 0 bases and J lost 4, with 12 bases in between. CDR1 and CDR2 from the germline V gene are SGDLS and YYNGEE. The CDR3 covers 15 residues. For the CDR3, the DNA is TGTGCCAGCAGCGTAGACCCAGGGTTGTCAGATACGCAGTATTTT. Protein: CASSVDPGLSDTQYF.

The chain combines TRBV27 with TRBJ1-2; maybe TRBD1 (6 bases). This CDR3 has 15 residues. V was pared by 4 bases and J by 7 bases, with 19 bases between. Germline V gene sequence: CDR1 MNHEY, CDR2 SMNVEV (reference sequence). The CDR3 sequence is CASSSYSNRVGGYTF. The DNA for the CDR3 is TGTGCCAGCAGTTCCTACTCAAACAGGGTGGGTGGCTACACCTTC.